The 25 T cell receptor beta chains presented below share a single source sample, sequenced in a study of CD8 T cells in Susac syndrome. Random hexamers were used to reverse transcribe an amount of 0.5 to 1 ug RNA. TCRdb called the immunoSEQ multiplex PCR reads again in MiXCR, with one record for every CDR3 protein. The sample holds tens of thousands of distinct CDR3 sequences, 96% seen once. The material sequenced was CD4+ T cells from PBMCs. These receptors all come from a human donor with multiple sclerosis.

This rearrangement joins TRBV11-1 to TRBJ2-2; D is uncertain. CDR1 is SGHAT and CDR2 is FQDESV in the germline V gene (reference sequence). V was trimmed by 5 bases and J by 6 bases, leaving 13 bases between them. CDR3 length: 14 amino acids. CDR3 sequence reads: CASSRMRAPGELFF. The CDR3 nucleotides read TGTGCCAGCAGCCGCATGAGAGCACCCGGGGAGCTGTTTTTT. Filled out from reference TRBV11-1 and TRBJ2-2, the complete variable domain reads EAEVAQSPRYKITEKSQAVAFWCDPISGHATLYWYRQILGQGPELLVQFQDESVVDDSQLPKDRFSAERLKGVDSTLKIQPAELGDSAMYLCASSRMRAPGELFFGEGSRLTVL.

J is TRBJ2-3 and V is TRBV7-2, with 7 bases fitting TRBD2. CDR1 is SGHTA and CDR2 is FQGNSA in the germline V gene. Unmatched junction bases numbered 8, after V lost 1 base and J lost 4 bases. The CDR3 spans 16 residues. The CDR3 reads CASSLVTGGLADTQYF. The CDR3 DNA follows: TGTGCCAGCAGCTTAGTTACGGGGGGTTTGGCAGATACGCAGTATTTT.

This sequence joins TRBV3-1 and TRBJ2-2; 8 bases align to TRBD1. The CDR3 sequence is 15 residues long. Losses at the gene ends were 1 base for V and 3 bases for J; bases not matched to a gene: 1. The germline gives CDR1 LGHDT, CDR2 YNNKEL (reference sequence). The CDR3 here is CASSQGTGYTGELFF. The CDR3 DNA sequence: TGTGCCAGCAGCCAAGGGACAGGGTACACCGGGGAGCTGTTTTTT. The entire variable domain, with the rest obtained from reference TRBV3-1 and TRBJ2-2, is as follows: DTAVSQTPKYLVTQMGNDKSIKCEQNLGHDTMYWYKQDSKKFLKIMFSYNNKELIINETVPNRFSPKSPDKAHLNLHINSLELGDSAVYFCASSQGTGYTGELFFGEGSRLTVL.

The V and J genes are TRBV9 and TRBJ1-1; D is perhaps TRBD1 (5 bases). Germline V gives CDR1 SGDLS, CDR2 YYNGEE. This CDR3 contains 15 residues. V was trimmed by 2 bases and J by 8 bases, leaving 19 bases between them. CDR3 coding DNA: TGTGCCAGCAGCGTCCGTGGGGCGCTCGGTGCAGAAGCTTTCTTT. Translation: CASSVRGALGAEAFF.

The rearrangement joins TRBV20-1 to TRBJ2-2; 8 bases match TRBD2. Germline V gene lookup returns CDR1 DFQATT and CDR2 SNEGSKA (reference sequence). J lost 2 bases, V lost 0 bases, and 8 bases had no gene match. CDR3 length: 17 amino acids. The CDR3 spells CSARDLTAGANTGELFF. As DNA, the CDR3 is TGCAGTGCTAGAGATCTGACAGCGGGGGCCAACACCGGGGAGCTGTTTTTT.

The rearrangement links TRBV6-5 to TRBJ1-6, with D hard to call. Between the trimmed V and J ends, which lost 2 bases and 7 bases, there was a span of 9 bases. Germline CDR1 and CDR2: MNHEY and SVGAGI. The CDR3 covers 14 residues. The CDR3 is CASSYRAANSPLHF. Here the CDR3 DNA reads TGTGCCAGCAGTTACAGGGCTGCAAATTCACCCCTCCACTTT.

V is TRBV12-3 or TRBV12-4 and J is TRBJ2-5; 11 nucleotides match TRBD1. J lost 4 bases, V lost 6 bases, and 7 bases had no gene match. CDR3 size: 15 residues. The CDR3 reads CASSLRTGGLETQYF. The CDR3 DNA follows: TGTGCCAGCAGCCTCCGGACAGGGGGCTTAGAGACCCAGTACTTC.

The rearrangement uses TRBV29-1 and TRBJ2-7, with D unresolved. With 4 bases removed from V and 0 bases from J, the gap between germline ends came to 4 bases. CDR1 is SQVTM, CDR2 ANQGSEA, per germline. This CDR3 region has 11 residues. CDR3 sequence: CSVGNSYEQYF. CDR3 nucleotides: TGCAGCGTTGGGAACTCCTACGAGCAGTACTTC.

The chain recombines TRBV20-1 with TRBJ2-3; a possible D gene is TRBD2 (6 bases). With 4 bases removed from V and 0 bases from J, the gap between germline ends came to 11 bases. The CDR3 has 14 amino acids. The V gene's germline CDR1 is DFQATT and CDR2 SNEGSKA (reference sequence). The CDR3 sequence is CSAMRDHSTDTQYF. The CDR3 region has the DNA TGCAGTGCTATGCGGGACCATAGCACAGATACGCAGTATTTT.

This chain connects TRBV3-1 to TRBJ2-2; a possible D gene is TRBD2 (6 bases). Per the germline V gene, CDR1 is LGHDT and CDR2 is YNNKEL (reference sequence). This CDR3 is built from 12 residues. Trimming pared 5 bases from V and 11 bases from J, leaving 12 bases between. The CDR3 DNA reads TGTGCCAGCAGCGCTGGGGGGATTGAGCTGTTTTTT. Translation gives CASSAGGIELFF.

The gene calls are TRBV7-6 and TRBJ2-3, with TRBD2 matching over 10 bases. This CDR3 has 16 amino acids. The junction had 8 bases not matched to a gene; V was cut back by 7 bases and J by 1 base. Germline CDR1 is SGHVS and CDR2 is FNYEAQ. CDR3 sequence (DNA): TGTGCCAGCACCAAGAAGCGGGGGGGCGGCACAGATACGCAGTATTTT. It yields the protein CASTKKRGGGTDTQYF. The full variable domain, in which reference TRBV7-6 and TRBJ2-3 provide the parts outside the CDR3, is GAGVSQSPRYKVTKRGQDVALRCDPISGHVSLYWYRQALGQGPEFLTYFNYEAQQDKSGLPNDRFSAERPEGSISTLTIQRTEQRDSAMYRCASTKKRGGGTDTQYFGPGTRLTVL.

This sequence joins TRBV12-3 or TRBV12-4 and TRBJ2-2; D is unclear. V dropped 0 bases and J dropped 5 bases, with 7 bases sitting between them. CDR3 length: 14 residues. CDR3 sequence reads: CASSLALATGELFF. Written as DNA, the CDR3 is TGTGCCAGCAGTTTAGCCTTAGCTACCGGGGAGCTGTTTTTT.

V and J are TRBV7-2 and TRBJ2-1; 7 bases align to TRBD1. Germline CDR1 and CDR2: SGHTA and FQGNSA. Trimming at V came to 5 bases and at J to 4 bases, leaving 11 bases not matched to a gene. The CDR3 totals 16 residues. The CDR3 nucleotides are TGTGCCAGCAGCCCCCGGGACAGCGGTCAATACAATGAGCAGTTCTTC. Amino acids: CASSPRDSGQYNEQFF.

The chain has TRBV25-1 and TRBJ2-1, with TRBD1 matching over 8 bases. The CDR3 totals 17 residues. V was pared by 6 bases and J by 3 bases, with 13 bases of the junction left unmatched. Germline-derived CDR1 and CDR2 are MGHDK and SYGVNS. The CDR3 sequence is CASSSYPGDRGYNEQFF. The CDR3 DNA reads TGTGCCAGCAGCTCTTATCCGGGAGACAGGGGCTACAATGAGCAGTTCTTC.

The V gene is TRBV3-1, the J gene TRBJ2-2, with no clear D. CDR3 length: 16 residues. CDR1 and CDR2 from the germline V gene are LGHDT and YNNKEL (reference sequence). V lost 4 bases, J lost 6 bases, and 18 bases lay in between. The CDR3 loop reads CASSPTERVPPGELFF. The DNA for the CDR3 is TGTGCCAGCAGCCCCACCGAACGGGTCCCCCCCGGGGAGCTGTTTTTT.

The gene calls are TRBV30 and TRBJ2-7, with a tentative D call TRBD1 (6 bases). V lost 2 bases to trimming and J lost 1 base, with 12 bases between them. Looked up from germline, CDR1 is GTSNPN and CDR2 is SVGIG (reference sequence). This CDR3 is built from 14 residues. Here the CDR3 DNA reads TGTGCCTGGAGTTTTCGACAGGAGTCCTACGAGCAGTACTTC. Translating gives CAWSFRQESYEQYF.

This chain connects TRBV13 to TRBJ2-7; possibly TRBD1 for D (6 bases). In germline, CDR1 is PRHDT, CDR2 FYEKMQ (reference sequence). V gave up 5 bases and J gave up 2 bases, with 19 bases separating them. This CDR3 comprises 16 residues. The CDR3 sequence is CASSPGARRSAYEQYF. Here the CDR3 DNA reads TGTGCCAGCAGCCCAGGGGCGCGGAGGAGCGCCTACGAGCAGTACTTC. Using reference TRBV13 and TRBJ2-7 for the parts outside the CDR3, the full variable domain is AAGVIQSPRHLIKEKRETATLKCYPIPRHDTVYWYQQGPGQDPQFLISFYEKMQSDKGSIPDRFSAQQFSDYHSELNMSSLELGDSALYFCASSPGARRSAYEQYFGPGTRLTVT.

The rearrangement joins TRBV28 to TRBJ2-5, with D possibly matching TRBD2 (6 bases). Germline values: CDR1 MDHEN, CDR2 SYDVKM. There are 15 residues in the CDR3. Trimming removed 6 bases at V and 4 bases at J, with 18 bases between. Here the CDR3 reads CASSSPGGDGETQYF. The CDR3 DNA reads TGTGCCAGCAGCAGTCCGGGCGGGGACGGAGAGACCCAGTACTTC.

J is TRBJ1-1 and V is TRBV29-1, with 8 bases lining up with TRBD1. The CDR3 is 13 residues long. The V segment lost 4 bases and the J segment 1 base; nucleotides outside the gene matches: 2. The V gene's germline CDR1 is SQVTM and CDR2 ANQGSEA. CDR3: CSVVRGPNTEAFF. CDR3 coding DNA: TGCAGCGTTGTCAGGGGGCCGAACACTGAAGCTTTCTTT.

A single count supports this clonotype. The chain combines TRBV7-9 with TRBJ2-3; 11 bases fit TRBD1. The CDR3 length is 16 residues. Germline V gene data show CDR1 as SEHNR and CDR2 as FQNEAQ (reference sequence). V shed 4 bases, J shed 5 bases, and the junction held 8 bases outside the gene matches. This chain's CDR3 is CASSSPDRGREDTQYF. CDR3 DNA: TGTGCCAGCAGCTCGCCGGACAGGGGGCGGGAAGATACGCAGTATTTT.

This clonotype was detected once. V is TRBV28 and J is TRBJ2-1; tentative D call: TRBD2 (7 bases). V was pared by 5 bases and J by 13 bases, with 24 bases between. Germline assignment: CDR1 MDHEN and CDR2 SYDVKM. The CDR3 extends over 15 amino acids. The CDR3 loop reads CASSPAGGQGNIQFF. The CDR3 DNA reads TGTGCCAGCAGTCCAGCCGGGGGGCAGGGGAATATACAGTTCTTC.

The chain combines TRBV15 with TRBJ1-4; D possibly corresponds to TRBD1 (5 bases). CDR1 and CDR2 from the germline V gene are LNHNV and YYDKDF (reference sequence). V was cut by 0 bases and J by 2 bases, with 16 bases left in between. This CDR3 has 18 amino acids. This CDR3 reads CATSRDPIVGTTNEKLFF. DNA of the CDR3: TGTGCCACCAGCAGAGACCCCATCGTCGGGACCACTAATGAAAAACTGTTTTTT.

This chain joins TRBV6-1 and TRBJ1-1; tentatively, D is TRBD1 (6 bases). Germline lookup yields CDR1 MNHNS and CDR2 SASEGT. CDR3 length: 12 residues. The V and J ends lost 3 bases and 6 bases respectively, with 8 bases between them. In nucleotides, the CDR3 is TGTGCCAGCAGTGACAGGGGTTCTGAAGCTTTCTTT. It codes for CASSDRGSEAFF.

This chain connects TRBV27 to TRBJ1-4, with D possibly being TRBD1 (6 bases). CDR3 size: 14 residues. Germline CDR1 is MNHEY and CDR2 is SMNVEV (reference sequence). Trimming removed 6 bases from V and 7 bases from J, with 15 bases in between. CDR3 loop: CASRGAASGEKLFF. CDR3 DNA sequence: TGTGCCAGCAGGGGGGCAGCGTCAGGTGAAAAACTGTTTTTT.

The J gene is TRBJ1-1, the V gene TRBV29-1, with 9 bases that match TRBD1. The CDR3 consists of 14 residues. Germline V lookup: CDR1 SQVTM, CDR2 ANQGSEA. The V gene end was trimmed by 1 base and the J gene end by 0 bases; junction bases not matched to a gene: 0. Here the CDR3 reads CSVEGTGVNTEAFF. CDR3 coding DNA: TGCAGCGTTGAAGGGACAGGGGTGAACACTGAAGCTTTCTTT.